This TCR beta chain was recovered during a study of shared clonotypes between healthy human individuals. Study-level information: The plates for each donor numbered three CD4 naive, three CD4 memory, two CD8 naive and one CD8 memory.

The study ran the assay at deep level. Clones were read by immunoSEQ multiplex PCR, and TCRdb kept only the in-frame ones, dropping some. The sample contains about 1,500,000 clones, around 97% of which appear only once. Germline V gene sequence: CDR1 SGHAT, CDR2 FQNNGV. This CDR3 spans 16 amino acids. V lost 5 bases, J lost 7 bases, and 10 bases stayed unmatched. Naive CD45RA+ and memory CD45RA-negative subsets were split from CD4+ cells. The sequence was collected from a man aged 25-45 years in good health. Sample: naive CD4+ T cells sorted from blood. Indicated subset: CD45RA+ positively selected. The V and J genes are TRBV11-2 and TRBJ2-2; TRBD1 agrees at 10 bases. The CDR3 sequence: CASSPRPGTGVGELFF. The CDR3, as DNA: TGTGCCAGCAGCCCACGTCCCGGGACAGGGGTCGGGGAGCTGTTTTTT. The variable domain in full, completed from reference TRBV11-2 and TRBJ2-2, reads EAGVAQSPRYKIIEKRQSVAFWCNPISGHATLYWYQQILGQGPKLLIQFQNNGVVDDSQLPKDRFSAERLKGVDSTLKIQPAKLEDSAVYLCASSPRPGTGVGELFFGEGSRLTVL.